This TCR beta chain is drawn from a study of cytomegalovirus exposure and HLA in healthy donors. The CDR3 is 15 amino acids. The V end lost 2 bases, the J end lost 6 bases, and 11 bases lay between the germline ends. Germline loops: CDR1 LNHDA, CDR2 SQIVND (reference sequence). PCR used 60 Vbeta primers and 13 Jbeta primers. Sequencing was performed with immunoSEQ multiplex PCR; in TCRdb, only in-frame clones are kept and a portion is missing. The repertoire holds about 200,000 clones, with 82% as singletons. The TCR comes from a woman aged 50 to 60 in good health and CMV-seropositive. The chain links TRBV19 to TRBJ1-6, with a weak D call TRBD1 (5 bases). The source material was PBMCs. The CDR3 spells CASSINKQGNSPLHF. DNA of the CDR3: TGTGCCAGTAGTATAAATAAGCAGGGTAATTCACCCCTCCACTTT. The full variable domain, in which reference TRBV19 and TRBJ1-6 provide the parts outside the CDR3, is DGGITQSPKYLFRKEGQNVTLSCEQNLNHDAMYWYRQDPGQGLRLIYYSQIVNDFQKGDIAEGYSVSREKKESFPLTVTSAQKNPTAFYLCASSINKQGNSPLHFGNGTRLTVT.